This T cell receptor (beta chain) was profiled in a study of T cells after posttransplantation cyclophosphamide. Points from the study as a whole: Donor-recipient repertoire similarity was low at 1-2 months, rising over year one.

As for this clone: Antigen unknown.

This CDR3 contains 14 residues. The V and J ends lost 5 bases and 11 bases, in that order; junction bases with no gene match: 12. The germline CDR1 and CDR2 sequences are SEHNR and FQNEAQ (reference sequence). Assay used: immunoSEQ multiplex PCR; TCRdb lists only in-frame clones, some missing. The sample records some 12,000 clones, roughly 95% being singletons. What was sequenced was naive CD8+ T cells sorted from PBMCs. The clonotype comes from a man between 25 and 39 years old in good health and a related stem cell transplant donor. This rearrangement joins TRBV7-9 to TRBJ1-1; 9 bases align to TRBD1. The CDR3 sequence: CASSPPGTGMGAFF. The CDR3 DNA is TGTGCCAGCAGCCCCCCGGGGACAGGGATGGGGGCTTTCTTT.